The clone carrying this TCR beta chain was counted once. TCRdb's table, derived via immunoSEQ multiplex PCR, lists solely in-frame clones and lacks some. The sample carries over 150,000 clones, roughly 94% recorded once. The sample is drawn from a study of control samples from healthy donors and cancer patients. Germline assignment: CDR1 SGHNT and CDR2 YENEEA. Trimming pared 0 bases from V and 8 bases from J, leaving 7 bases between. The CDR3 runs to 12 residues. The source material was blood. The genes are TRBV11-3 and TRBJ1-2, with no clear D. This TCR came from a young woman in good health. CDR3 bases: TGTGCCAGCAGCTTAGATCCGGGGGGCTACACCTTC. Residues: CASSLDPGGYTF. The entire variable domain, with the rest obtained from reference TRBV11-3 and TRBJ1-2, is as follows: EAGVVQSPRYKIIEKKQPVAFWCNPISGHNTLYWYLQNLGQGPELLIRYENEEAVDDSQLPKDRFSAERLKGVDSTLKIQPAELGDSAVYLCASSLDPGGYTFGSGTRLTVV.